The 5 T cell receptor beta chains reported below all come from one sample, sequenced in a study of long-term antiretroviral therapy in people with HIV. An immunoSEQ assay, version v3.0, was performed at survey level. This table comes from immunoSEQ multiplex PCR, and its TCRdb copy is limited to in-frame clones, with some not included. The sample lists tens of thousands of clones; 95% were seen once. The material sequenced was unsorted PBMCs, taken 5.3 years after starting antiretroviral therapy. All receptors come from a man aged 30-40 years with HIV.

CDR3 amino acids: CASSLEGISGYTF. As DNA, the CDR3 is TGCGCCAGCAGCTTGGAGGGGATATCTGGCTACACCTTC. The chain couples TRBV5-1 to TRBJ1-2, with a tentative D call TRBD1 (5 bases). V was shortened by 0 bases and J by 7 bases, with 10 bases between the two germline ends. This CDR3 region has 13 residues. The germline CDR1 and CDR2 sequences are SGHRS and YFSETQ.

V gene TRBV5-1 combines with J gene TRBJ1-6, with no clear D. CDR1 is SGHRS, CDR2 YFSETQ, per germline. V dropped 0 bases and J dropped 0 bases, with 7 bases sitting between them. The CDR3 sequence is 16 residues long. CDR3 nucleotides: TGCGCCAGCAGCTTGGGCACATTCTCCTATAATTCACCCCTCCACTTT. Protein sequence: CASSLGTFSYNSPLHF.

The CDR3 DNA reads as TGCAGTGCTAGAGAAGGCCTCGAGCAGTACTTC. It is translated as CSAREGLEQYF. The V gene is TRBV20-1, the J gene TRBJ2-7; unclear D gene. Per the germline V gene, CDR1 is DFQATT and CDR2 is SNEGSKA (reference sequence). The V end was cut by 0 bases, the J end by 6 bases, with 6 bases between. CDR3 length: 11 residues.

This chain joins TRBV6-5 and TRBJ2-7; tentatively, D is TRBD1 or TRBD2 (5 bases each). The V end was cut by 6 bases, the J end by 2 bases, with 11 bases between. Germline V gives CDR1 MNHEY, CDR2 SVGAGI. This CDR3 region has 13 residues. Here the CDR3 reads CASSSGRTYEQYF. The CDR3 nucleotides read TGTGCCAGCAGCTCGGGACGGACCTACGAGCAGTACTTC.

The chain couples TRBV5-4 to TRBJ2-7; D is tentatively TRBD1 or TRBD2 (5 bases each). The CDR3 covers 15 residues. Germline V lookup: CDR1 SGHNT, CDR2 YYREEE (reference sequence). V lost 0 bases and J 3 bases, leaving 13 bases between the germline ends. In DNA, the CDR3 is TGTGCCAGCAGCTTGGGGGGGACCTCTGTCTACGAGCAGTACTTC. Its protein is CASSLGGTSVYEQYF.